This T cell receptor (beta chain) emerged from a study of Graves' ophthalmopathy and Graves' hyperthyroidism. CDR3 length equals 12 residues. Per the germline V gene, CDR1 is SQVTM and CDR2 is ANQGSEA. The V end lost 4 bases, the J end lost 0 bases, and 6 bases lay between the germline ends. Whole-study findings and limits: Among expanded thyroid clonotypes above 0.001 frequency, most also occurred in blood.

Amplifying from RNA transcripts, the study obtained TCR beta CDR3 regions. HTBI primers were used in a first-round RT-PCR, which preceded a second-round multiplex PCR. TCRdb re-called the multiplex PCR reads with MiXCR, one entry per CDR3 protein. The sample holds 300,000 to 400,000 distinct CDR3 sequences, 15% to 20% seen once. In this sample, this clonotype turned up many times. The antigen is unknown. Sequenced material: peripheral blood. This chain uses TRBV29-1 with TRBJ1-1; no clear D. This clonotype was obtained from an adult man with Graves' ophthalmopathy. Written as DNA, the CDR3 is TGCAGCGTTGTACCAGTGAACACTGAAGCTTTCTTT. Residues: CSVVPVNTEAFF. The entire variable domain, with the rest obtained from reference TRBV29-1 and TRBJ1-1, is as follows: SAVISQKPSRDICQRGTSLTIQCQVDSQVTMMFWYRQQPGQSLTLIATANQGSEATYESGFVIDKFPISRPNLTFSTLTVSNMSPEDSSIYLCSVVPVNTEAFFGQGTRLTVV.